One and the same sample provided the 5 T cell receptor beta chains below, sequenced in a study of shared clonotypes between healthy human individuals. The table came from immunoSEQ multiplex PCR; TCRdb's copy has only in-frame clones and leaves some out. The table lists approximately 2.4 million clones, approximately 94% of them singletons. The sequencing sample was made of naive CD4+ T cells sorted from blood. Subset reported: CD45RA+ positively selected. These TCRs come from a man aged 18 to 35 in good health.

The chain carries TRBV9 and TRBJ2-5; D perhaps matches TRBD2 (5 bases). CDR1 is SGDLS, CDR2 YYNGEE, per germline. The CDR3 runs 15 residues. Trimming left V 0 bases short and J 4 bases short, with 13 bases between. CDR3 region: CASSVESGVGETQYF. In DNA, the CDR3 is TGTGCCAGCAGCGTAGAAAGCGGAGTGGGAGAGACCCAGTACTTC.

Note on this clone: Other DNA sequences in the sample encode the same CDR3. The rearrangement joins TRBV5-1 to TRBJ2-2, with D maybe TRBD2 (6 bases). This CDR3 contains 14 residues. CDR1 is SGHRS and CDR2 is YFSETQ in the germline V gene. Trimming took 0 bases from V and 4 from J, leaving 7 bases between them. The CDR3 bases are TGCGCCAGCAGCTTGGGGGGAGGCACCGGGGAGCTGTTTTTT. This gives the protein CASSLGGGTGELFF.

The V gene is TRBV4-3, the J gene TRBJ2-5, with 7 bases aligning to TRBD2. The V segment lost 0 bases and the J segment 3 bases; nucleotides outside the gene matches: 7. Germline V gene lookup returns CDR1 LGHNA and CDR2 YSLEER. The CDR3 covers 16 residues. CDR3 nucleotide sequence: TGCGCCAGCAGCCAAGAGCTCAGACTAGCCAAAGAGACCCAGTACTTC. Protein sequence: CASSQELRLAKETQYF.

V gene TRBV7-2 combines with J gene TRBJ1-6; maybe TRBD1 (5 bases). The CDR3 is made up of 16 amino acids. The V and J ends lost 4 bases and 7 bases respectively, with 17 bases between them. Germline lookup yields CDR1 SGHTA and CDR2 FQGNSA. CDR3 DNA: TGTGCCAGCAGCTGGGACCAGAACAGGTCGAATTCACCCCTCCACTTT. It codes for CASSWDQNRSNSPLHF.

This chain links TRBV5-8 with TRBJ2-2; 9 positions agree with TRBD1. The V and J ends lost 4 bases and 3 bases, in that order; junction bases with no gene match: 7. This CDR3 is 16 amino acids long. Germline V gives CDR1 SGHTS, CDR2 YDEGEE. Here the CDR3 reads CASSPGTGSHTGELFF. The CDR3 region has the DNA TGTGCCAGCAGCCCCGGGACAGGGTCCCACACCGGGGAGCTGTTTTTT. Full variable domain (rest looked up from reference TRBV5-8 and TRBJ2-2): EAGVTQSPTHLIKTRGQQATLRCSPISGHTSVYWYQQALGLGLQFLLWYDEGEERNRGNFPPRFSGRQFPNYSSELNVNALELEDSALYLCASSPGTGSHTGELFFGEGSRLTVL.